The 31 T cell receptor beta chains given below trace back to one sample, sequenced in a study of blood T cell repertoires in COVID-19. Profiling relied on immunoSEQ multiplex PCR, and the TCRdb table lists in-frame clones only, not all of them. The sample shows 35,000 to 45,000 clones, 80% to 90% of them seen only once. Specimen: peripheral blood. These receptors were collected from a man in his 70s with acute or convalescent COVID-19.

The V gene is TRBV5-1, the J gene TRBJ1-5; D is uncertain. CDR1 SGHRS and CDR2 YFSETQ come from the germline V gene. The germline V and J ends were trimmed by 0 bases and 5 bases, with 12 bases remaining between them. The CDR3 contains 15 residues. The CDR3 loop reads CASSLAGEEYQPQHF. In nucleotides, the CDR3 is TGCGCCAGCAGCTTGGCCGGTGAGGAGTATCAGCCCCAGCATTTT.

The CDR3 reads CASGRTYYGYTF. The DNA for the CDR3 is TGTGCCAGCGGCAGGACATACTATGGCTACACCTTC. V and J are TRBV2 and TRBJ1-2; D perhaps matches TRBD1 (5 bases). The CDR3 length is 12 residues. Trimming took 8 bases from V and 3 from J, leaving 10 bases between them. Germline CDR1 reads SNHLY; CDR2 reads FYNNEI.

V is TRBV5-1 and J is TRBJ2-1; 10 bases fit TRBD2. V lost 0 bases and J lost 4; bases outside the gene matches: 1. The length of the CDR3 is 15 residues. Germline V gene lookup returns CDR1 SGHRS and CDR2 YFSETQ. CDR3 protein: CASSLASGGYNEQFF. The CDR3 nucleotides read TGCGCCAGCAGCTTGGCTAGCGGGGGATACAATGAGCAGTTCTTC.

The chain recombines TRBV11-2 with TRBJ1-2; 8 nucleotides agree with TRBD1. The V and J ends lost 5 bases and 0 bases, in that order; junction bases with no gene match: 11. This CDR3 has 17 amino acids. The germline V gene encodes CDR1 SGHAT and CDR2 FQNNGV. For the CDR3, the DNA is TGTGCCAGCAGCCCAACCCCGCGGGGACAGGCTAACTATGGCTACACCTTC. It is translated as CASSPTPRGQANYGYTF.

The CDR3 protein is CASSKHFGGDTQYF. The CDR3 region has the DNA TGTGCCAGCAGCAAACACTTCGGGGGGGATACGCAGTATTTT. The chain employs TRBV28 and TRBJ2-3; 7 nucleotides match TRBD2. The CDR3 length is 14 residues. The germline V gene has CDR1 MDHEN and CDR2 SYDVKM. V lost 6 bases, J lost 6 bases, and 9 bases stayed unmatched.

The V call is TRBV19, the J call TRBJ1-1; possibly TRBD1 for D (6 bases). The germline CDR1 and CDR2 sequences are LNHDA and SQIVND (reference sequence). The CDR3 consists of 14 residues. V lost 7 bases, J lost 1 base, and 13 bases lay in between. The CDR3 DNA reads as TGTGCCAGTATGGGGGGGCAGGAGAACACTGAAGCTTTCTTT. Amino acid sequence: CASMGGQENTEAFF.

The V and J genes are TRBV7-2 and TRBJ1-5, with 9 bases that match TRBD1. The CDR3 spans 15 residues. Germline values: CDR1 SGHTA, CDR2 FQGNSA. The V segment lost 3 bases and the J segment 6 bases; nucleotides outside the gene matches: 6. In nucleotides, the CDR3 is TGTGCCAGCAGCTTCACAGGGGGCGTGGTTCAGCCCCAGCATTTT. Translation: CASSFTGGVVQPQHF.

The gene calls are TRBV5-1 and TRBJ1-5, with TRBD1 matching over 9 bases. The CDR3 sequence is 19 residues long. Germline V gene lookup returns CDR1 SGHRS and CDR2 YFSETQ. V shed 0 bases, J shed 4 bases, and the junction held 14 bases outside the gene matches. The CDR3 loop is CASSLETGGFGLVNQPQHF. CDR3 nucleotide sequence: TGCGCCAGCAGCTTGGAAACAGGGGGCTTTGGATTGGTGAATCAGCCCCAGCATTTT.

A few counts support this clone. The V gene is TRBV5-1, the J gene TRBJ1-2, with D hard to call. Germline CDR1 SGHRS, CDR2 YFSETQ. Trimming removed 2 bases at V and 6 bases at J, with 11 bases between. CDR3 size: 13 residues. The CDR3 coding sequence is TGCGCCAGCAGCTTAGACATTAGAAATGGCTACACCTTC. It yields the protein CASSLDIRNGYTF.

The chain is built from TRBV4-3 and TRBJ1-4; the D is unclear. CDR1 is LGHNA, CDR2 YSLEER, per germline. This CDR3 has 14 residues. The V gene lost 4 bases and the J gene lost 6 bases, with 12 bases spanning the gap. The CDR3 sequence is CASSPSSGDEKLFF. The CDR3 region has the DNA TGCGCCAGCAGCCCAAGTAGCGGAGATGAAAAACTGTTTTTT.

The V and J genes are TRBV4-3 and TRBJ2-6; D not resolved. This CDR3 contains 18 residues. In germline, CDR1 is LGHNA, CDR2 YSLEER. Trimming removed 2 bases at V and 0 bases at J, with 14 bases between. CDR3 nucleotide sequence: TGCGCCAGCAGCCAAAGCCTGTCGAGTCACTCTGGGGCCAACGTCCTGACTTTC. This sequence encodes CASSQSLSSHSGANVLTF.

The CDR3 DNA is TGTGCCAGCAGCTTAACGTTAGGGGGTTACAATGAGCAGTTCTTC. Translating it yields CASSLTLGGYNEQFF. The chain couples TRBV7-3 to TRBJ2-1; D is possibly TRBD1 (6 bases). V lost 0 bases and J 4 bases, leaving 10 bases between the germline ends. Germline V gives CDR1 SGHTA, CDR2 FQGTGA. The length of the CDR3 is 15 residues.

This sequence joins TRBV7-3 and TRBJ2-7; 14 positions agree with TRBD2. Looked up from germline, CDR1 is SGHTA and CDR2 is FQGTGA. The length of the CDR3 is 17 residues. Trimming at V came to 6 bases and at J to 0 bases, leaving 7 bases not matched to a gene. The CDR3 bases are TGTGCCAGCAGTTCAAGAGGGACTAGCGGGAGCTCCTACGAGCAGTACTTC. It specifies CASSSRGTSGSSYEQYF.

This chain links TRBV7-3 with TRBJ2-1, with TRBD2 matching over 9 bases. The length of the CDR3 is 15 residues. With V trimmed by 5 bases and J by 5 bases, 7 bases remained unmatched. In germline, CDR1 is SGHTA, CDR2 FQGTGA. CDR3 DNA sequence: TGTGCCAGCAGCCTAAGCGGGAGGATCGACAATGAGCAGTTCTTC. Its protein product is CASSLSGRIDNEQFF.

With respect to this clone: One end of the junction does not line up with germline, which may come from a read error. This chain connects TRBV9 to TRBJ1-3; a weak D match, TRBD1 (5 bases). The CDR3 is 18 amino acids. Germline V gene sequence: CDR1 SGDLS, CDR2 YYNGEE. The CDR3 region is CASTVGRDSSLSGNTIYF. The DNA for the CDR3 is TGTGCCAGCACCGTAGGGAGGGACTCATCCCTCTCTGGAAACACCATATATTTT.

The CDR3 nucleotides read TGTGCCAGCAACCCCCGAGGGTACGGCTACACCTTC. Its protein product is CASNPRGYGYTF. This chain links TRBV6-2 or TRBV6-3 with TRBJ1-2; unclear D gene. CDR1 is MNHEY, CDR2 SVGEGT, per germline. The V end lost 7 bases, the J end lost 8 bases, and 14 bases lay between the germline ends. This CDR3 is built from 12 residues.

The rearrangement uses TRBV6-2 or TRBV6-3 and TRBJ2-5, with a weak D call TRBD2 (6 bases). This CDR3 contains 17 residues. Germline CDR1 MNHEY, CDR2 SVGEGT. V was cut by 5 bases and J by 3 bases, with 22 bases left in between. CDR3 loop: CASSQTIIPGLKETQYF. The CDR3 region has the DNA TGTGCCAGCAGTCAAACCATCATCCCGGGACTGAAAGAGACCCAGTACTTC.

The genes are TRBV6-6 and TRBJ1-4; TRBD1 matches at 8 bases. The CDR3 extends over 15 amino acids. From germline, CDR1 is MNHNY and CDR2 SVGAGI (reference sequence). V shed 2 bases, J shed 7 bases, and the junction held 6 bases outside the gene matches. The CDR3 sequence is CASSYPTGATEKLFF. CDR3 nucleotides: TGTGCCAGCAGTTACCCGACAGGGGCTACTGAAAAACTGTTTTTT.

This sequence joins TRBV5-8 and TRBJ2-1; D perhaps matches TRBD1 (6 bases). Per germline, CDR1 SGHTS and CDR2 YDEGEE. V was cut by 4 bases and J by 8 bases, with 19 bases left in between. This CDR3 has 15 residues. CDR3 protein: CASSLYRDELDEQFF. CDR3 nucleotides: TGTGCCAGCAGCCTATACAGGGACGAGCTTGATGAGCAGTTCTTC. The full variable domain, rest sourced from reference TRBV5-8 and TRBJ2-1, is EAGVTQSPTHLIKTRGQQATLRCSPISGHTSVYWYQQALGLGLQFLLWYDEGEERNRGNFPPRFSGRQFPNYSSELNVNALELEDSALYLCASSLYRDELDEQFFGPGTRLTVL.

As regards this clone: The sample contains more than one DNA sequence encoding this CDR3. This rearrangement joins TRBV9 to TRBJ2-5; 9 bases match TRBD2. The CDR3 is 15 amino acids. Germline V gene data show CDR1 as SGDLS and CDR2 as YYNGEE. The DNA for the CDR3 is TGTCCCCCCAGCGGCGGGGGGGGGCCCCAAGAGACCCAGTACTTC. Residues: CPPSGGGGPQETQYF.

The chain employs TRBV9 and TRBJ1-1, with D possibly being TRBD1 (6 bases). Germline V gene data show CDR1 as SGDLS and CDR2 as YYNGEE. The germline V and J ends were trimmed by 0 bases and 6 bases, with 18 bases remaining between them. The CDR3 is 16 amino acids. The CDR3 DNA reads TGTGCCAGCAGCGTAGGTGTGGGTACAGGGTATGCTGAAGCTTTCTTT. It codes for CASSVGVGTGYAEAFF.

This clone showed up just a few times. The chain employs TRBV19 and TRBJ1-2; the D is unclear. The CDR3 consists of 16 residues. V dropped 6 bases and J dropped 2 bases, with 19 bases sitting between them. Germline values: CDR1 LNHDA, CDR2 SQIVND (reference sequence). CDR3 bases: TGTGCCAGTAGCCTATCGGACGTGAGGGAGAACTATGGCTACACCTTC. This translates into CASSLSDVRENYGYTF.

The V call is TRBV2, the J call TRBJ1-4; no clear D. The V gene's germline CDR1 is SNHLY and CDR2 FYNNEI. This CDR3 is 16 amino acids long. The V and J ends lost 6 bases and 7 bases respectively, with 21 bases between them. The CDR3 nucleotides are TGTGCCAGCAGGCCCATCTTGGCGGGAGGTGGTGAAAAACTGTTTTTT. Residues: CASRPILAGGGEKLFF.

This rearrangement joins TRBV3-1 (or the pseudogene TRBV3-2) to TRBJ2-3, with a possible D match to TRBD2 (5 bases). The V and J ends lost 4 bases and 6 bases respectively, with 14 bases between them. The length of the CDR3 is 14 residues. CDR1 is LGHDT, CDR2 YNNKEL, per germline (reference sequence). CDR3 nucleotide sequence: TGTGCCAGCAGCCTACTAGAGTTGGGGGATACGCAGTATTTT. It encodes CASSLLELGDTQYF.

The rearrangement links TRBV27 to TRBJ2-5; TRBD2 agrees at 14 bases. Germline-derived CDR1 and CDR2 are MNHEY and SMNVEV (reference sequence). The CDR3 is 14 residues long. Trimming took 6 bases from V and 5 from J; bases not matched to a gene: 2. The CDR3 loop reads CASSRLAGGETQYF. CDR3 coding DNA: TGTGCCAGCAGCCGACTAGCGGGAGGGGAGACCCAGTACTTC.

V and J are TRBV29-1 and TRBJ1-2; possibly TRBD1 for D (6 bases). CDR3 size: 13 residues. Germline V CDR1 and CDR2: SQVTM, ANQGSEA. V lost 6 bases to trimming and J lost 4 bases, with 15 bases between them. The CDR3 coding sequence is TGCAGCGTGTTCCGGGACACTTTCTATGGCTACACCTTC. Its translation: CSVFRDTFYGYTF.

The gene calls are TRBV27 and TRBJ2-7; 8 bases agree with TRBD1. Germline CDR1 is MNHEY and CDR2 is SMNVEV (reference sequence). The CDR3 is 13 residues long. V dropped 2 bases and J dropped 6; count of bases not matched to a gene: 3. In nucleotides, the CDR3 is TGTGCCAGCAGTTTAACAGGGGGGTTCGAGCAGTACTTC. Its protein is CASSLTGGFEQYF.

This clone was counted between two and nine times. V usage is TRBV27 and J usage is TRBJ2-3; perhaps TRBD2 as D (6 bases). The V and J ends lost 2 bases and 5 bases respectively, with 11 bases between them. CDR1 MNHEY and CDR2 SMNVEV come from the germline V gene (reference sequence). The CDR3 covers 14 residues. The CDR3 spells CASSLMEGGDTQYF. In nucleotides, the CDR3 is TGTGCCAGCAGTTTAATGGAGGGCGGAGATACGCAGTATTTT.

The chain couples TRBV5-1 to TRBJ1-3; D is perhaps TRBD1 (5 bases). V dropped 1 base and J dropped 2 bases, with 10 bases sitting between them. The CDR3 totals 15 residues. CDR1 and CDR2 from the germline V gene are SGHRS and YFSETQ. For the CDR3, the DNA is TGCGCCAGCAGCTTGACTCGGGGGACTGGAAACACCATATATTTT. Translation: CASSLTRGTGNTIYF. Full variable domain (missing parts from reference TRBV5-1 and TRBJ1-3): KAGVTQTPRYLIKTRGQQVTLSCSPISGHRSVSWYQQTPGQGLQFLFEYFSETQRNKGNFPGRFSGRQFSNSRSEMNVSTLELGDSALYLCASSLTRGTGNTIYFGEGSWLTVV.

The chain is built from TRBV27 and TRBJ2-7, with a possible D match to TRBD1 (7 bases). Germline CDR1 reads MNHEY; CDR2 reads SMNVEV (reference sequence). This CDR3 spans 13 amino acids. With 6 bases removed from V and 5 bases from J, the gap between germline ends came to 14 bases. The CDR3 reads CASREDRRDEQYF. In DNA, the CDR3 is TGTGCCAGCAGGGAGGACAGGAGGGACGAGCAGTACTTC.

This clone appeared a single time. The CDR3 nucleotides read TGTGCCAGCAGCTTGCTTCTTTTCAGAGGGCCAGATACGCAGTATTTT. This encodes CASSLLLFRGPDTQYF. J is TRBJ2-3 and V is TRBV11-2; D is possibly TRBD2 (5 bases). The germline CDR1 and CDR2 sequences are SGHAT and FQNNGV. CDR3 length: 16 amino acids. V was clipped by 3 bases and J by 4 bases, with 17 bases between them. The complete variable domain, with remaining parts taken from reference TRBV11-2 and TRBJ2-3, reads EAGVAQSPRYKIIEKRQSVAFWCNPISGHATLYWYQQILGQGPKLLIQFQNNGVVDDSQLPKDRFSAERLKGVDSTLKIQPAKLEDSAVYLCASSLLLFRGPDTQYFGPGTRLTVL.